The present T cell receptor (beta chain) was sequenced within a study of blood T cell repertoires in COVID-19. A remark on this clone: In the same sample, other DNA sequences code for this CDR3.

Germline values: CDR1 SGHRS, CDR2 YFSETQ. The CDR3 covers 14 residues. Unmatched junction bases numbered 4, after V lost 0 bases and J lost 5 bases. Produced via immunoSEQ multiplex PCR; TCRdb's table is partial and in-frame only. Of 200,000 or so clones in the sample, approximately 91% are singletons; the top ten hold 2.1%. Sample: peripheral blood. The TCR was taken from a man aged 70 or older with active or convalescent COVID-19. The rearrangement links TRBV5-1 to TRBJ2-5; 7 nucleotides line up with TRBD1. CDR3 sequence: CASSLGQGRETQYF. The CDR3 DNA reads as TGCGCCAGCAGCTTGGGACAGGGTCGGGAGACCCAGTACTTC.